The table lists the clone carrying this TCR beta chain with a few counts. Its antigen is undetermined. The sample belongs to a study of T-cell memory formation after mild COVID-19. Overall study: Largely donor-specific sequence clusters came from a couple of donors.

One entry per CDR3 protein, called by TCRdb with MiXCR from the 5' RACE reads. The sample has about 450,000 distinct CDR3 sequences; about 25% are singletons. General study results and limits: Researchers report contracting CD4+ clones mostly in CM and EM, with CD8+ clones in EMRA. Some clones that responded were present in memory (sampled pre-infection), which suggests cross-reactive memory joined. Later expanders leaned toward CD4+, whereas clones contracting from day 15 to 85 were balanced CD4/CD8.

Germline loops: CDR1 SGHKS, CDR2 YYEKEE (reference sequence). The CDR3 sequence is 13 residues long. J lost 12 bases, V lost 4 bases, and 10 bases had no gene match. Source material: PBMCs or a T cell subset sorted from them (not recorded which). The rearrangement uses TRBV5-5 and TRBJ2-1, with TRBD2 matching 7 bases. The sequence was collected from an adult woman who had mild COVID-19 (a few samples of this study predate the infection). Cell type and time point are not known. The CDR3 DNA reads TGTGCCAGCAGCGGGAACGCGGGGGAGTGGCAGTTCTTC. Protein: CASSGNAGEWQFF.